This T cell receptor beta chain was recovered during a study of T cell clonotyping in hematopoietic cell transplantation. The study's findings and limits: Pathologically expanded recipient clonotypes increased progressively from day 30 to day 180 as diversity fell.

The V gene lost 3 bases and the J gene lost 2 bases, with 4 bases spanning the gap. The CDR3 consists of 11 residues. Per the germline V gene, CDR1 is GTSNPN and CDR2 is SVGIG (reference sequence). This clone appeared a few times. What it recognizes is unknown. Profiling relied on immunoSEQ multiplex PCR, and the TCRdb table lists in-frame clones only, not all of them. The table lists fewer than 11,000 clones, approximately 80% of them singletons, with under 9% in the top ten. The chain recombines TRBV30 with TRBJ1-1; D is ambiguous. The TCR sequence derives from a female patient in her thirties or forties who had an allogeneic stem cell transplant from a related donor, so T cells may come from the graft donor. Some clones in this sample may be carry-over from other donors' samples. This material consisted of PBMCs, taken 30 days after allogeneic stem cell transplant. The CDR3 nucleotides read TGTGCCTGGAGCCTAAACACTGAAGCTTTCTTT. As protein: CAWSLNTEAFF.